Included here is one TCR beta chain sequence, with context. Germline V gene sequence: CDR1 SNHLY, CDR2 FYNNEI. With 6 bases clipped from V and 4 bases from J, the junction kept 6 bases outside the gene matches. The CDR3 is made up of 13 amino acids. One entry per CDR3 protein, called by TCRdb with MiXCR from the 5' RACE reads. This table holds approximately 300,000 distinct CDR3 sequences, less than 20% found once. The data were obtained in a study of T-cell memory formation after mild COVID-19. V usage is TRBV2 and J usage is TRBJ2-7; 7 positions agree with TRBD1. The receptor comes from a man between 18 and 35 years old who had mild COVID-19 (a few samples of this study predate the infection). Cell type and time point are not known. The sample taken for sequencing was PBMCs or a T cell subset sorted from them (not recorded which). CDR3: CASSGDSGYEQYF. DNA of the CDR3: TGTGCCAGCAGCGGGGACAGCGGATACGAGCAGTACTTC.